The rows below give T cell receptor beta chains drawn from one sample of a study of cytomegalovirus exposure and HLA in healthy donors. Libraries were prepared by immunoSEQ multiplex PCR; TCRdb keeps only in-frame clonotypes and omits some of them. The sample yields some 150,000 clones, about four fifths seen once. Sequencing input: PBMCs. Receptor source: a young man in good health and CMV-seropositive. CDR3s include the opening cysteine and the closing phenylalanine or tryptophan. D genes are given only for firm matches. Not all rows give a size; the values are once, few, many and, for expanded clones, a class.

NA	TRBV19	TRBJ1-1	NA	CASSWASGRAMNTEAFF	TGTGCCAGTAGTTGGGCTAGCGGGAGGGCCATGAACACTGAAGCTTTCTTT
NA	TRBV4-1	TRBJ2-7	NA	CASSHLHEQYF	TGCGCCAGCAGCCACCTCCACGAGCAGTACTTC
TRBD2	TRBV5-1	TRBJ2-7	once	CASSLSWLAGGEQYF	TGCGCCAGCAGCTTGTCCTGGCTAGCGGGAGGCGAGCAGTACTTC
TRBD1	TRBV30	TRBJ1-5	NA	CAWTGTGEFLGQPQHF	TGTGCCTGGACCGGGACAGGGGAGTTTTTAGGTCAGCCCCAGCATTTT
NA	TRBV28	TRBJ2-5	NA	CASSLSGPQETQYF	TGTGCCAGCAGTTTATCGGGTCCACAAGAGACCCAGTACTTC
NA	TRBV28	TRBJ1-1	NA	CASKEDFSMNTEAFF	TGTGCCAGCAAGGAGGACTTCTCCATGAACACTGAAGCTTTCTTT
TRBD2	TRBV9	TRBJ2-3	NA	CASSVGGLAGGSDTQYF	TGTGCCAGCAGCGTAGGGGGACTAGCGGGAGGGTCAGATACGCAGTATTTT
NA	TRBV7-9	TRBJ2-5	NA	CASTSVQETQYF	TGTGCCAGTACCAGTGTCCAAGAGACCCAGTACTTC
NA	TRBV7-8	TRBJ1-5	NA	CASSLAWGGDQPQHF	TGTGCCAGCAGCTTAGCGTGGGGGGGCGATCAGCCCCAGCATTTT
TRBD1	TRBV29-1	TRBJ1-1	NA	CSVTDRRMNTEAFF	TGCAGCGTAACGGACAGGCGGATGAACACTGAAGCTTTCTTT
TRBD1	TRBV27	TRBJ1-1	NA	CASSSGQGLMNTEAFF	TGTGCCAGCAGTTCGGGACAGGGACTTATGAACACTGAAGCTTTCTTT
NA	TRBV7-2	TRBJ1-1	NA	CASSDPRRGNTEAFF	TGTGCCAGCAGCGACCCTAGAAGGGGAAACACTGAAGCTTTCTTT
TRBD2	TRBV5-1	TRBJ2-1	NA	CASSNIRGLAGLNNEREQFF	TGCGCCAGCAGCAACATTAGGGGTCTAGCGGGCCTCAACAACGAGAGGGAGCAGTTCTTC
TRBD2	TRBV6-1	TRBJ2-7	NA	CASSGLGIAGGPSYEQYF	TGTGCCAGCAGTGGCCTCGGAATAGCGGGAGGCCCGTCCTACGAGCAGTACTTC
TRBD1	TRBV18	TRBJ2-2	once	CASSPKGQVSPGELFF	TGTGCCAGCTCACCCAAGGGACAGGTTTCGCCCGGGGAGCTGTTTTTT
TRBD1	TRBV13	TRBJ1-4	NA	CASSRTGTGGEKLFF	TGTGCCAGCAGCCGTACCGGGACAGGGGGCGAAAAACTGTTTTTT
NA	TRBV19	TRBJ2-3	NA	CASSSPGLFTDTQYF	TGTGCCAGTAGTTCCCCGGGACTTTTCACAGATACGCAGTATTTT
NA	TRBV5-1	TRBJ1-1	NA	CASGAGTRNTEAFF	TGCGCCAGCGGGGCCGGGACAAGGAACACTGAAGCTTTCTTT
TRBD1	TRBV19	TRBJ1-2	NA	CASSIALGTGGYGYTF	TGTGCCAGTAGTATTGCACTCGGGACAGGGGGGTATGGCTACACCTTC
NA	TRBV11-1	TRBJ2-1	NA	CASSWRGNYNEQFF	TGTGCCAGCAGCTGGAGGGGAAACTACAATGAGCAGTTCTTC
NA	TRBV7-7	TRBJ2-2	NA	CASSHSPNTGELFF	TGTGCTAGCAGCCACAGTCCGAACACCGGGGAGCTGTTTTTT
NA	TRBV28	TRBJ1-1	NA	CASSTLIVSTEAFF	TGTGCCAGCAGTACTCTGATTGTAAGCACTGAAGCTTTCTTT
NA	TRBV11-3	TRBJ2-1	NA	CASSLGLRRGEQFF	TGTGCCAGCAGCTTAGGTCTAAGGAGGGGTGAGCAGTTCTTC
TRBD1	TRBV28	TRBJ1-1	NA	CASRPTGAPMNTEAFF	TGTGCCAGCAGACCAACAGGGGCCCCTATGAACACTGAAGCTTTCTTT
NA	TRBV7-9	TRBJ2-5	NA	CSSSGIEETQYF	TGTTCCAGTTCCGGGATCGAAGAGACCCAGTACTTC
TRBD1	TRBV27	TRBJ1-4	once	CASSPKNRGLANEKLFF	TGTGCCAGCAGCCCTAAAAACAGGGGGCTAGCTAATGAAAAACTGTTTTTT
NA	TRBV5-4	TRBJ2-5	NA	CASSLIARRETQYF	TGTGCCAGCAGCTTGATCGCGCGGAGGGAGACCCAGTACTTC
TRBD1	TRBV27	TRBJ2-5	NA	CASSSQGARETQYF	TGTGCCAGCAGTTCACAGGGGGCACGAGAGACCCAGTACTTC
TRBD1	TRBV19	TRBJ1-5	once	CATAQGAGPQHF	TGTGCCACAGCCCAGGGGGCAGGGCCCCAGCATTTT
TRBD1	TRBV23-1	TRBJ1-2	NA	CASSQQGQILPYGYTF	TGCGCCAGCAGTCAGCAGGGACAGATACTACCTTATGGCTACACCTTC
NA	TRBV10-3	TRBJ1-5	NA	CAISVAGEGQPQHF	TGTGCCATCAGTGTTGCAGGGGAGGGTCAGCCCCAGCATTTT